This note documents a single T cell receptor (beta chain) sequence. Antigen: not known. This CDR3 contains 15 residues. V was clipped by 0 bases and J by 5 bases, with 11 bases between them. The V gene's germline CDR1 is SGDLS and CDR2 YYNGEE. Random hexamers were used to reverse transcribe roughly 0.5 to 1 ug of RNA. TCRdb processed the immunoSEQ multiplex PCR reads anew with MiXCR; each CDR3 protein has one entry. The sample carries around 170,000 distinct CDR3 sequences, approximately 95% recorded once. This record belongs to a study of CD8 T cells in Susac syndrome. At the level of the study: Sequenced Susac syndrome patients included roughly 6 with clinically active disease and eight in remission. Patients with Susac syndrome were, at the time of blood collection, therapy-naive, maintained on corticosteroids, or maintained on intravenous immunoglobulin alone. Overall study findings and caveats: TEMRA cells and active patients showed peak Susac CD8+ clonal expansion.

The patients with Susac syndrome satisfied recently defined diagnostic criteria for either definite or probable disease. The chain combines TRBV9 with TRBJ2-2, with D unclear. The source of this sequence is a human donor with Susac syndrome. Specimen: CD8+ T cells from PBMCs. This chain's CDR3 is CASSVEWNRTGELFF. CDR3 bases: TGTGCCAGCAGCGTAGAGTGGAACCGGACCGGGGAGCTGTTTTTT.